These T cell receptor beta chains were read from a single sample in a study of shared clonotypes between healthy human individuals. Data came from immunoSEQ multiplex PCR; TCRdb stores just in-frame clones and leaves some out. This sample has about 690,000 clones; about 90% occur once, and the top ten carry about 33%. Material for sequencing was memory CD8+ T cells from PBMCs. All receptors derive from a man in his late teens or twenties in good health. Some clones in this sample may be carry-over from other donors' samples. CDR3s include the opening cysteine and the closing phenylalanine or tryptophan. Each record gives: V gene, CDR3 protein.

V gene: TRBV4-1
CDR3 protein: CASSLKATGGSYEQYF

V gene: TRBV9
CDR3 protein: CASSVGSRHSYNEQFF

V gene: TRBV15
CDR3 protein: CATSRGGPVETYEQYF

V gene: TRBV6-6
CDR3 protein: CATQSARTGSYEQYF

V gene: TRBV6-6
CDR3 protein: CASRRQYTGELFF

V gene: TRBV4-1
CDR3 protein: CASSQEYQPGPSSLTYNEQFF

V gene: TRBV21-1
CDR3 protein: CASSKGLVGIYEQYF

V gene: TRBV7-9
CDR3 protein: CAGQRPPQETQYF

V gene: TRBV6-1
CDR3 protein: CASSDWGNEQFF

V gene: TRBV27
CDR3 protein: CASSLTGAETQYF

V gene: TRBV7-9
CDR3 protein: CASSLGDRGQGNTEAFF

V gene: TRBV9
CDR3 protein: CASSTTGTGETQYF

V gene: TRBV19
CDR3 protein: CASYGQGNYGYTF

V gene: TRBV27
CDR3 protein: CASILGAGSTGELFF

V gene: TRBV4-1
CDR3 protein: CASSQIADILSYEQYF

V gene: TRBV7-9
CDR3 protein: CASSFGQGHFFF

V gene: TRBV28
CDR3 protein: CASSLGVGELFF

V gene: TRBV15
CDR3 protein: CATSRTVNSNQPQHF

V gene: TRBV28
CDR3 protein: CASSSMTSGSIHTQYF

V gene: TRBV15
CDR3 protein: CATSRSKQETQYF

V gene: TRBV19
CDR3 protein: CASSLGQAHGSNQPQHF

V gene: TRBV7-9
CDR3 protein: CASSPGRQGTVYGYTF

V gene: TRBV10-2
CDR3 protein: CASSDWDTNYGYTF

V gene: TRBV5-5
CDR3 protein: CASSPDITYEQYF

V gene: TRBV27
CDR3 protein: CASSSGTSGSSYNEQFF

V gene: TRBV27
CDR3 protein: CASSFYLNTEAFF

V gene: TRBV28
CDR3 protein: CASSSGLHNEQFF

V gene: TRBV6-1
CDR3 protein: CASRYQTQFF

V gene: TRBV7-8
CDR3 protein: CASSLGASPNEQFF

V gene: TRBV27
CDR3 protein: CASSFVGGVTEAFF

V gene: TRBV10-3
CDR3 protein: CAISEGLQGASYEQYF

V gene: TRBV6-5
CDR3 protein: CASSTGLRETQYF

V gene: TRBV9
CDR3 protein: CASSAGTSHGNEQFF

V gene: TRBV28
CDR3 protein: CASSWPGLGDTQYF

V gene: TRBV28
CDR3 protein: CASSSPPGTVKGANYGYTF

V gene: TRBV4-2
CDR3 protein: CASSPLSSGRPFTDTQYF

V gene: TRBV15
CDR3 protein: CATSRGIAGGVYEQYF

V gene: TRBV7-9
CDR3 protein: CASSLSSYNEQFF

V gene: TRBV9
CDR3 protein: CASSAPTSGGGTDTQYF

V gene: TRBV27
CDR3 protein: CASSLADPGIFGTEAFF

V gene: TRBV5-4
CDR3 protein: CASSLMEANYGYTF

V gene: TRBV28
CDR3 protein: CASSLRRGQGVGNTIYF

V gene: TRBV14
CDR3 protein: CASSQEDYEQYF

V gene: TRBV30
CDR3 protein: CAWSISGTNHEQFF

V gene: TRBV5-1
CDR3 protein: CASSLGTRDGSTDTQYF

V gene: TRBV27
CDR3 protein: CASSLTGALGNTIYF

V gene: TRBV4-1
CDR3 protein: CASSQDGPGPRNEQFF

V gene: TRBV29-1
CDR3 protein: CSVGRDRGPYEQYF

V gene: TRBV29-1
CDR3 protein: CSVRDRGPNGYEQYF

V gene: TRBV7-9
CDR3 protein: CASSLGNSPLHF

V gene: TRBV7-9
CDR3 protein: CASSPRTSVDKNIQYF

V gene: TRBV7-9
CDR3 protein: CASSLESRTDTQYF